This is a list of T cell receptor beta chains from one sample in a study of blood T cell repertoires in COVID-19. Only in-frame clones appear in the TCRdb table, and some are missing; sequencing was by immunoSEQ multiplex PCR. This sample has approximately 99,000 clones; approximately 83% occur once, and the top ten carry about 3.8%. The sequencing sample was made of peripheral blood. The receptors come from a woman between 65 and 79 years old with acute or convalescent COVID-19. CDR3s include the opening cysteine and the closing phenylalanine or tryptophan. A D gene is named only where the DNA matches it firmly. Clone size, where shown, is once, few, many, or a class for clones that have expanded.

clone_size,d_call,v_call,j_call,cdr3_aa,cdr3_nt
-,-,TRBV5-1,TRBJ2-5,CASSLFGSQETQYF,TGCGCCAGCAGCTTGTTCGGGAGCCAAGAGACCCAGTACTTC
-,TRBD2,TRBV5-1,TRBJ2-1,CASSLETSQGEQFF,TGCGCCAGCAGCTTGGAGACTAGCCAGGGTGAGCAGTTCTTC
-,TRBD1,TRBV4-3,TRBJ1-6,CASSQGTGGYSPLHF,TGCGCCAGCAGCCAAGGGACAGGGGGGTATTCACCCCTCCACTTT
-,-,TRBV27,TRBJ2-7,CASTKGGTASYEQYF,TGTGCCAGCACGAAAGGAGGGACAGCCTCCTACGAGCAGTACTTC
-,TRBD1,TRBV18,TRBJ1-4,CASSPSRDREKLFF,TGTGCCAGCTCACCCAGCAGGGACAGGGAAAAACTGTTTTTT
-,TRBD1,TRBV28,TRBJ1-2,CASSPGQRNYGYTF,TGTGCCAGCAGTCCGGGACAGAGAAACTATGGCTACACCTTC
-,-,TRBV4-1,TRBJ1-3,CASSQPKSSGNTIYF,TGCGCCAGCAGCCAACCTAAGAGCTCTGGAAACACCATATATTTT
-,-,TRBV6-5,TRBJ1-1,CASSSPLGQGSEAFF,TGTGCCAGCAGTTCCCCATTGGGGCAGGGCTCTGAAGCTTTCTTT
-,TRBD2,TRBV7-9,TRBJ2-5,CASSLSLGEGTQYF,TGTGCCAGCAGCTTAAGCCTAGGGGAGGGAACCCAGTACTTC
-,TRBD2,TRBV12-5,TRBJ2-1,CASGLVAGTSGIPSYNEQFF,TGTGCTAGTGGTTTGGTAGCAGGGACTAGCGGGATACCCTCCTACAATGAGCAGTTCTTC
-,-,TRBV6-1,TRBJ1-4,CASSEADRRAEKLFF,TGTGCCAGCAGTGAAGCGGATCGCAGGGCTGAAAAACTGTTTTTT
-,TRBD2,TRBV28,TRBJ2-1,CASSGTSGGYNEQFF,TGTGCCAGCAGCGGGACTAGCGGGGGCTACAATGAGCAGTTCTTC
-,TRBD1,TRBV28,TRBJ1-4,CASSGPGQGPKLFF,TGTGCCAGCAGTGGACCGGGACAGGGGCCAAAACTGTTTTTT
-,TRBD2,TRBV19,TRBJ2-5,CASSITASGVQETQYF,TGTGCCAGTAGTATCACGGCTAGCGGGGTCCAAGAGACCCAGTACTTC
-,TRBD2,TRBV5-6,TRBJ2-1,CASSTEGLAGAYNEQFF,TGTGCCAGCAGCACCGAGGGCCTAGCGGGGGCGTACAATGAGCAGTTCTTC
-,-,TRBV5-4,TRBJ2-3,CASSQGLSTDTQYF,TGTGCCAGCAGCCAGGGACTTAGCACAGATACGCAGTATTTT
-,TRBD1,TRBV19,TRBJ1-5,CASSRDSKNSNQPQHF,TGTGCCAGTAGTCGGGACAGTAAAAATAGCAATCAGCCCCAGCATTTT
-,TRBD1,TRBV2,TRBJ1-2,CASTGTAVNYGYTF,TGTGCCAGCACTGGGACAGCGGTGAACTATGGCTACACCTTC
-,TRBD1,TRBV5-6,TRBJ1-4,CASSLAGGPNEKLFF,TGTGCCAGCAGCTTGGCAGGGGGGCCTAATGAAAAACTGTTTTTT
-,TRBD1,TRBV5-1,TRBJ1-6,CASSLDRGSNSPLHF,TGCGCCAGCAGCTTGGACAGGGGTTCCAATTCACCCCTCCACTTT
-,-,TRBV4-1,TRBJ1-2,CASSQDRFYGYTF,TGCGCCAGCAGCCAAGATCGGTTCTATGGCTACACCTTC
once,-,TRBV23-1,TRBJ2-1,CASCTRVPRYNEQFF,TGCGCCAGCTGTACCAGGGTCCCCAGATACAATGAGCAGTTCTTC
-,-,TRBV27,TRBJ2-3,CASSSRQGRGSTDTQYF,TGTGCCAGCAGTTCGAGACAGGGTCGGGGGAGCACAGATACGCAGTATTTT
few,-,TRBV5-4,TRBJ1-1,CASSRGGVNTEAFF,TGTGCCAGCAGTCGTGGGGGGGTGAACACTGAAGCTTTCTTT
-,TRBD1,TRBV19,TRBJ2-4,CASSTTGVAKNIQYF,TGTGCCAGTAGTACAACAGGGGTAGCCAAAAACATTCAGTACTTC
-,-,TRBV7-8,TRBJ1-4,CASSRRGEKLFF,TGTGCCAGCAGCCGACGAGGGGAAAAACTGTTTTTT
-,-,TRBV23-1,TRBJ1-2,CASQGGWDYGYTF,TGCGCCAGCCAGGGTGGGTGGGATTATGGCTACACCTTC
-,TRBD2,TRBV15,TRBJ2-1,CATSRDPLRLAGGPEQFF,TGTGCCACCAGCAGAGATCCTCTACGCCTAGCGGGAGGACCCGAGCAGTTCTTC
-,TRBD1,TRBV28,TRBJ1-2,CASSRGLGYYGYTF,TGTGCCAGCAGCAGGGGGCTGGGTTACTATGGCTACACCTTC
-,-,TRBV7-9,TRBJ1-4,CASSLRGMGEKLFF,TGTGCCAGCAGCCTCAGGGGAATGGGTGAAAAACTGTTTTTT
-,-,TRBV28,TRBJ2-7,CAGGDGYEQYF,TGTGCCGGAGGGGACGGCTACGAGCAGTACTTC
-,-,TRBV19,TRBJ1-2,CASSTTTGLYGYTF,TGTGCCAGTAGTACAACGACAGGACTCTATGGCTACACCTTC
-,-,TRBV24-1,TRBJ1-5,CATSDSRLGGINQPQHF,TGTGCCACCAGTGATTCACGGCTCGGGGGAATCAATCAGCCCCAGCATTTT
-,TRBD1,TRBV19,TRBJ1-6,CASMRDRAKNSPLHF,TGTGCCAGTATGCGGGACAGGGCGAAGAATTCACCCCTCCACTTT
-,-,TRBV5-1,TRBJ1-1,CASSLDTNRDTEAFF,TGCGCCAGCAGCTTGGATACGAATCGCGACACTGAAGCTTTCTTT
-,-,TRBV18,TRBJ2-5,CASSRRQETQYF,TGTGCCAGCTCACGCAGACAAGAGACCCAGTACTTC
few,-,TRBV5-1,TRBJ2-3,CASSPQGNTQYF,TGCGCCAGCAGCCCACAGGGAAATACGCAGTATTTT
-,TRBD1,TRBV3-1/TRBV3-2,TRBJ2-2,CASSARQGPGELFF,TGTGCCAGCAGCGCCAGACAGGGTCCCGGGGAGCTGTTTTTT
-,TRBD1,TRBV30,TRBJ1-4,CAWRRQGFNEKLFF,TGTGCCTGGAGAAGACAGGGTTTTAATGAAAAACTGTTTTTT
-,-,TRBV19,TRBJ2-3,CASSFRTDTQYF,TGTGCCAGTAGCTTCCGCACAGATACGCAGTATTTT
-,-,TRBV4-1,TRBJ1-5,CASSQSTYPGQPQHF,TGCGCCAGCAGCCAATCGACATATCCTGGTCAGCCCCAGCATTTT
-,-,TRBV30,TRBJ1-3,CAWNEGSGNTIYF,TGTGCCTGGAACGAGGGTAGTGGAAACACCATATATTTT
-,TRBD1,TRBV19,TRBJ1-4,CASSIKGQPNEKLFF,TGTGCCAGTAGTATTAAGGGACAGCCTAATGAAAAACTGTTTTTT
-,-,TRBV6-1,TRBJ2-7,CASSERGSPVYEQYF,TGTGCCAGCAGTGAGAGGGGGTCCCCAGTGTACGAGCAGTACTTC
-,-,TRBV7-9,TRBJ1-1,CASSLATRSEDTEAFF,TGTGCCAGCAGCTTAGCCACCCGGTCCGAGGACACTGAAGCTTTCTTT
few,-,TRBV7-2,TRBJ2-7,CASSLRGNVRGTTYEQYF,TGTGCCAGCAGCTTGAGGGGGAACGTCCGGGGGACTACCTACGAGCAGTACTTC
few,TRBD2,TRBV15,TRBJ2-1,CATSPSYAGTSLAEQFF,TGTGCCACCAGCCCCTCCTACGCCGGGACTAGCCTCGCTGAGCAGTTCTTC
-,TRBD1,TRBV15,TRBJ1-5,CATSTRTGPDQPQHF,TGTGCCACCAGCACGCGGACAGGGCCGGACCAGCCCCAGCATTTT
once,TRBD1,TRBV5-8,TRBJ2-1,CASIGTGHYNEQFF,TGTGCCAGCATCGGGACAGGGCATTACAATGAGCAGTTCTTC
-,-,TRBV7-3,TRBJ1-3,CASSLQGNSGNTIYF,TGTGCCAGCAGCTTACAGGGTAACTCTGGAAACACCATATATTTT
-,TRBD1,TRBV6-5,TRBJ2-1,CASSYRTGSYQQFF,TGTGCCAGCAGTTACCGGACAGGGTCTTACCAGCAGTTCTTC
-,-,TRBV4-2,TRBJ1-2,CASSRPEGPTYGYTF,TGTGCCAGCAGCCGACCAGAGGGCCCCACTTATGGCTACACCTTC
-,TRBD2,TRBV29-1,TRBJ2-3,CSVGLAGGYSGTDTQYF,TGCAGCGTCGGACTAGCGGGAGGGTATAGTGGCACAGATACGCAGTATTTT
-,TRBD2,TRBV6-4,TRBJ2-2,CASSVSGGNTGELFF,TGTGCCAGCAGTGTTAGCGGGGGGAACACCGGGGAGCTGTTTTTT